A selection of T cell receptor beta chains follows, all from one sample in a study of blood T cell repertoires in COVID-19. Sequencing used immunoSEQ multiplex PCR; TCRdb keeps in-frame clones, though not all of them. Of around 100,000 clones listed, about 83% were seen once; the top ten hold over 10%. Specimen: peripheral blood. These TCRs come from a human donor in a cohort sampled during active COVID-19. CDR3s include the opening cysteine and the closing phenylalanine or tryptophan. Each record gives: V gene, clone size, D gene, J gene, CDR3 protein, CDR3 DNA. The D gene is left open where the match is weak. Expanded clones get a size class; other rows say once, few or many, or leave the size out.

v_call: TRBV7-2
clone_size: NA
d_call: NA
j_call: TRBJ2-7
cdr3_aa: CASSLVLLGVYEQYF
cdr3_nt: TGTGCCAGCAGCTTAGTATTACTGGGAGTATACGAGCAGTACTTC

v_call: TRBV7-9
clone_size: NA
d_call: NA
j_call: TRBJ2-7
cdr3_aa: CASSSSGYEQYF
cdr3_nt: TGTGCCAGCAGCTCTTCGGGTTACGAGCAGTACTTC

v_call: TRBV10-1
clone_size: NA
d_call: NA
j_call: TRBJ2-3
cdr3_aa: CASAAYGSGNTQYF
cdr3_nt: TGCGCCAGCGCCGCTTACGGGAGTGGGAATACGCAGTATTTT

v_call: TRBV7-2
clone_size: NA
d_call: NA
j_call: TRBJ2-2
cdr3_aa: CASSLLGPGELFF
cdr3_nt: TGTGCCAGCAGCTTATTGGGCCCCGGGGAGCTGTTTTTT

v_call: TRBV30
clone_size: NA
d_call: NA
j_call: TRBJ1-3
cdr3_aa: CAWSRDSYSGNTIYF
cdr3_nt: TGTGCCTGGAGTAGGGACTCCTACTCTGGAAACACCATATATTTT

v_call: TRBV28
clone_size: NA
d_call: TRBD1
j_call: TRBJ1-5
cdr3_aa: CASITGPGQGPNQPQHF
cdr3_nt: TGTGCCAGCATCACGGGACCGGGACAGGGCCCCAATCAGCCCCAGCATTTT

v_call: TRBV4-1
clone_size: once
d_call: NA
j_call: TRBJ1-1
cdr3_aa: CASRNREGSTKAFF
cdr3_nt: TGCGCCAGCAGAAACAGGGAAGGGAGCACTAAAGCTTTCTTT

v_call: TRBV13
clone_size: NA
d_call: TRBD1
j_call: TRBJ2-5
cdr3_aa: CASSRTTGLETQYF
cdr3_nt: TGTGCCAGCAGCAGAACGACAGGGTTGGAGACCCAGTACTTC

v_call: TRBV15
clone_size: NA
d_call: NA
j_call: TRBJ1-4
cdr3_aa: CATSRDKVTGGLFF
cdr3_nt: TGTGCCACCAGCAGAGATAAGGTGACGGGAGGGCTGTTTTTT

v_call: TRBV5-8
clone_size: NA
d_call: TRBD1
j_call: TRBJ1-1
cdr3_aa: CASSPPTGVNTEAFF
cdr3_nt: TGTGCCAGCAGCCCCCCTACAGGGGTGAACACTGAAGCTTTCTTT

v_call: TRBV6-5
clone_size: NA
d_call: NA
j_call: TRBJ2-7
cdr3_aa: CASRLTDSYEQYF
cdr3_nt: TGTGCCAGCAGGCTTACAGACTCCTACGAGCAGTACTTC

v_call: TRBV9
clone_size: once
d_call: TRBD1
j_call: TRBJ1-5
cdr3_aa: CASSPSPGTESDQPQHF
cdr3_nt: TGTGCCAGCAGCCCGAGCCCCGGGACAGAGTCCGACCAGCCCCAGCATTTT

v_call: TRBV10-3
clone_size: NA
d_call: TRBD2
j_call: TRBJ2-2
cdr3_aa: CAISESAGGSGELFF
cdr3_nt: TGTGCCATCAGTGAGTCGGCGGGGGGGTCCGGGGAGCTGTTTTTT

v_call: TRBV6-5
clone_size: few
d_call: TRBD2
j_call: TRBJ2-5
cdr3_aa: CASSQLAGPAETQYF
cdr3_nt: TGTGCCAGCAGCCAACTAGCGGGACCGGCCGAGACCCAGTACTTC

v_call: TRBV7-2
clone_size: NA
d_call: NA
j_call: TRBJ1-4
cdr3_aa: CASSLKRAATNEKLFF
cdr3_nt: TGTGCCAGCAGCTTAAAACGTGCGGCAACTAATGAAAAACTGTTTTTT

v_call: TRBV4-1
clone_size: NA
d_call: TRBD2
j_call: TRBJ2-7
cdr3_aa: CASGYSSGSNTQQYF
cdr3_nt: TGCGCCAGCGGATACTCTAGCGGAAGCAATACTCAGCAGTACTTC

v_call: TRBV24-1
clone_size: once
d_call: NA
j_call: TRBJ1-2
cdr3_aa: CATSGGSNYGYTF
cdr3_nt: TGTGCCACCAGTGGAGGTTCTAACTATGGCTACACCTTC

v_call: TRBV7-9
clone_size: NA
d_call: TRBD1
j_call: TRBJ1-4
cdr3_aa: CASSPQLGQGSSNEKLFF
cdr3_nt: TGTGCCAGCAGCCCCCAGTTGGGACAGGGGTCGTCTAATGAAAAACTGTTTTTT

v_call: TRBV9
clone_size: NA
d_call: TRBD1
j_call: TRBJ1-2
cdr3_aa: CASSLQGVDGYTF
cdr3_nt: TGTGCCAGCAGCTTACAGGGGGTTGATGGCTACACCTTC

v_call: TRBV7-8
clone_size: NA
d_call: NA
j_call: TRBJ2-7
cdr3_aa: CASSFTGWSYEQYF
cdr3_nt: TGTGCCAGCAGTTTTACAGGGTGGTCCTACGAGCAGTACTTC

v_call: TRBV5-6
clone_size: NA
d_call: TRBD2
j_call: TRBJ2-5
cdr3_aa: CASSFGTSFETQYF
cdr3_nt: TGTGCCAGCAGCTTCGGGACTAGCTTCGAGACCCAGTACTTC

v_call: TRBV5-1
clone_size: NA
d_call: NA
j_call: TRBJ1-4
cdr3_aa: CASSLVGNRGEKLFF
cdr3_nt: TGCGCCAGCAGCTTGGTTGGGAATAGGGGCGAAAAACTGTTTTTT

v_call: TRBV7-2
clone_size: NA
d_call: NA
j_call: TRBJ2-7
cdr3_aa: CASSLNGQTYEQYF
cdr3_nt: TGTGCCAGCAGCTTAAACGGACAGACCTACGAGCAGTACTTC

v_call: TRBV19
clone_size: NA
d_call: TRBD1
j_call: TRBJ2-3
cdr3_aa: CASSRRQGAAGEADTQYF
cdr3_nt: TGTGCCAGTAGTAGAAGACAGGGGGCGGCGGGAGAGGCAGATACGCAGTATTTT

v_call: TRBV9
clone_size: NA
d_call: NA
j_call: TRBJ2-1
cdr3_aa: CASSVAGLLGNEQFF
cdr3_nt: TGTGCCAGCAGCGTAGCTGGACTCCTAGGGAATGAGCAGTTCTTC

v_call: TRBV3-1/TRBV3-2
clone_size: NA
d_call: TRBD1
j_call: TRBJ2-2
cdr3_aa: CASSRDRVNTGELFF
cdr3_nt: TGTGCCAGCAGCCGGGACAGGGTGAACACCGGGGAGCTGTTTTTT

v_call: TRBV19
clone_size: NA
d_call: TRBD1
j_call: TRBJ2-7
cdr3_aa: CASDNGQGAYEQYF
cdr3_nt: TGTGCCAGTGATAACGGACAGGGAGCCTACGAGCAGTACTTC

v_call: TRBV4-1
clone_size: few
d_call: TRBD2
j_call: TRBJ2-1
cdr3_aa: CASSPGTGGPLREQFF
cdr3_nt: TGCGCCAGCAGCCCGGGAACGGGAGGCCCCCTCCGTGAGCAGTTCTTC

v_call: TRBV2
clone_size: NA
d_call: TRBD1
j_call: TRBJ1-6
cdr3_aa: CASTLIPTGFNSPLHF
cdr3_nt: TGTGCCAGCACCTTAATACCGACAGGGTTTAATTCACCCCTCCACTTT

v_call: TRBV7-2
clone_size: NA
d_call: NA
j_call: TRBJ1-5
cdr3_aa: CASRGLLNQPQHF
cdr3_nt: TGTGCCAGCAGGGGACTGTTGAATCAGCCCCAGCATTTT

v_call: TRBV6-6
clone_size: few
d_call: TRBD2
j_call: TRBJ2-2
cdr3_aa: CASSPRLAGGPLDTGELFF
cdr3_nt: TGTGCCAGCAGTCCCCGACTAGCGGGAGGGCCTTTAGACACCGGGGAGCTGTTTTTT

v_call: TRBV5-5
clone_size: NA
d_call: NA
j_call: TRBJ1-1
cdr3_aa: CASSLTVNTEAFF
cdr3_nt: TGTGCCAGCAGCCTGACAGTTAACACTGAAGCTTTCTTT

v_call: TRBV2
clone_size: NA
d_call: TRBD1
j_call: TRBJ1-2
cdr3_aa: CASSLNRGGGYGYTF
cdr3_nt: TGTGCCAGCAGTCTAAACAGGGGAGGAGGCTATGGCTACACCTTC

v_call: TRBV19
clone_size: NA
d_call: TRBD1
j_call: TRBJ1-2
cdr3_aa: CASSTQGAGPNYGYTF
cdr3_nt: TGTGCCAGTAGTACCCAGGGGGCAGGCCCTAACTATGGCTACACCTTC

v_call: TRBV7-9
clone_size: few
d_call: NA
j_call: TRBJ2-2
cdr3_aa: CASSVGLDTGELFF
cdr3_nt: TGTGCCAGCAGCGTCGGTTTGGACACCGGGGAGCTGTTTTTT

v_call: TRBV5-1
clone_size: NA
d_call: NA
j_call: TRBJ2-3
cdr3_aa: CASSRGTGLARTDTQYF
cdr3_nt: TGCGCCAGCAGCCGAGGAACGGGATTAGCCCGCACAGATACGCAGTATTTT

v_call: TRBV6-5
clone_size: NA
d_call: TRBD2
j_call: TRBJ2-1
cdr3_aa: CASSSSGGSYNEQFF
cdr3_nt: TGTGCCAGCAGTTCTAGCGGGGGATCCTACAATGAGCAGTTCTTC

v_call: TRBV25-1
clone_size: NA
d_call: TRBD2
j_call: TRBJ2-1
cdr3_aa: CASSLAGLVQFF
cdr3_nt: TGTGCCAGCAGCTTAGCGGGATTAGTACAGTTCTTC

v_call: TRBV2
clone_size: NA
d_call: NA
j_call: TRBJ2-1
cdr3_aa: CASRDLEQRSSYNEQFF
cdr3_nt: TGTGCCAGCAGAGACCTAGAACAACGGAGCTCCTACAATGAGCAGTTCTTC

v_call: TRBV3-1/TRBV3-2
clone_size: NA
d_call: NA
j_call: TRBJ2-2
cdr3_aa: CASSQVTGNTGELFF
cdr3_nt: TGTGCCAGCAGCCAAGTAACGGGAAACACCGGGGAGCTGTTTTTT

v_call: TRBV3-1/TRBV3-2
clone_size: NA
d_call: TRBD2
j_call: TRBJ2-1
cdr3_aa: CASSQSLAGGPDNEQFF
cdr3_nt: TGTGCCAGCAGCCAATCCCTAGCGGGAGGGCCGGACAATGAGCAGTTCTTC

v_call: TRBV2
clone_size: NA
d_call: NA
j_call: TRBJ2-2
cdr3_aa: CASSGPRAGDTGELFF
cdr3_nt: TGTGCCAGCAGTGGCCCAAGGGCGGGTGACACCGGGGAGCTGTTTTTT

v_call: TRBV7-2
clone_size: NA
d_call: NA
j_call: TRBJ2-5
cdr3_aa: CASSFMAEETQYF
cdr3_nt: TGTGCCAGCAGCTTCATGGCAGAAGAGACCCAGTACTTC

v_call: TRBV7-9
clone_size: NA
d_call: NA
j_call: TRBJ1-6
cdr3_aa: CASSLGFGGGGSPLHF
cdr3_nt: TGTGCCAGCAGCTTAGGATTTGGCGGCGGGGGCTCACCCCTCCACTTT

v_call: TRBV29-1
clone_size: NA
d_call: NA
j_call: TRBJ1-4
cdr3_aa: CSVEEYRDFDGEREKLFF
cdr3_nt: TGCAGCGTTGAAGAATATCGCGACTTTGATGGGGAGAGGGAAAAACTGTTTTTT

v_call: TRBV15
clone_size: NA
d_call: TRBD2
j_call: TRBJ2-1
cdr3_aa: CATSSRTSGSYEQFF
cdr3_nt: TGTGCCACCAGCTCCCGGACTAGCGGGAGTTATGAGCAGTTCTTC

v_call: TRBV7-2
clone_size: NA
d_call: TRBD2
j_call: TRBJ2-1
cdr3_aa: CASSKTSGGRLYNEQFF
cdr3_nt: TGTGCCAGCAGCAAGACTAGCGGGGGGCGTTTATACAATGAGCAGTTCTTC

v_call: TRBV30
clone_size: NA
d_call: NA
j_call: TRBJ2-7
cdr3_aa: CAWSVNHPRGEQYF
cdr3_nt: TGTGCCTGGAGTGTAAACCACCCGCGGGGCGAGCAGTACTTC

v_call: TRBV18
clone_size: NA
d_call: NA
j_call: TRBJ2-7
cdr3_aa: CASSPQGGAEQYF
cdr3_nt: TGTGCCAGCTCACCACAGGGGGGGGCCGAGCAGTACTTC

v_call: TRBV15
clone_size: NA
d_call: NA
j_call: TRBJ1-2
cdr3_aa: CATSSRGNLGYGYTF
cdr3_nt: TGTGCCACCAGCAGTCGAGGGAACTTGGGCTATGGCTACACCTTC

v_call: TRBV6-5
clone_size: NA
d_call: NA
j_call: TRBJ2-1
cdr3_aa: CASRTVGRDYNEQFF
cdr3_nt: TGTGCCAGCAGGACGGTGGGCAGGGATTACAATGAGCAGTTCTTC

v_call: TRBV11-2
clone_size: once
d_call: TRBD2
j_call: TRBJ2-5
cdr3_aa: CASSLGGSEGETQYF
cdr3_nt: TGTGCCAGCAGCTTAGGCGGGAGTGAGGGAGAGACCCAGTACTTC